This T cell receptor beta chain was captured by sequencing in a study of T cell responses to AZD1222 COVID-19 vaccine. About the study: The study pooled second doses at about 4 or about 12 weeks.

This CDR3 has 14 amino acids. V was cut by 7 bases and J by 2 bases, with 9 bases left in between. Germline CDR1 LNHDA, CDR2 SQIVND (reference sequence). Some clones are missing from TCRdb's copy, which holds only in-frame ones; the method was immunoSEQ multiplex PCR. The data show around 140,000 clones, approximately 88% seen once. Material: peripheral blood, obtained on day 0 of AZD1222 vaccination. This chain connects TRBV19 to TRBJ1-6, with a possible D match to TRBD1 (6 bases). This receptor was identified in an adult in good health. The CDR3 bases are TGTGCCAGTACCTGGACAGCCTATAATTCACCCCTCCACTTT. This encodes CASTWTAYNSPLHF.